The text below deals with one T cell receptor beta chain. Antigen specificity is unknown. The sample originates from a study of identifying expanded T cells in peripheral blood. Healthy donors had no documented immune events, such as infections, while sampled. TCRdb's table, derived via immunoSEQ multiplex PCR, lists solely in-frame clones and lacks some. The table includes over 80,000 clones, roughly 86% detected once. The study, taken as a whole, reports: Approximately two-week clone count variance significantly increased as total template count grew. Technical replicates showed 0.9 to 1.5 changed clones; two weeks about 16; four weeks 19.

V shed 1 base, J shed 0 bases, and the junction held 10 bases outside the gene matches. The CDR3 runs to 19 residues. Per germline, CDR1 MGHRA and CDR2 YSYEKL. The source of this sequence is a person aged 18 to 75 in good health. The chain links TRBV4-1 to TRBJ2-2; 8 bases map to TRBD2. The sequencing sample was made of blood. CDR3 nucleotides: TGCGCCAGCAGCCAAGGGGTCCTAAGGCGGGGGGCGAACACCGGGGAGCTGTTTTTT. Translation gives CASSQGVLRRGANTGELFF.